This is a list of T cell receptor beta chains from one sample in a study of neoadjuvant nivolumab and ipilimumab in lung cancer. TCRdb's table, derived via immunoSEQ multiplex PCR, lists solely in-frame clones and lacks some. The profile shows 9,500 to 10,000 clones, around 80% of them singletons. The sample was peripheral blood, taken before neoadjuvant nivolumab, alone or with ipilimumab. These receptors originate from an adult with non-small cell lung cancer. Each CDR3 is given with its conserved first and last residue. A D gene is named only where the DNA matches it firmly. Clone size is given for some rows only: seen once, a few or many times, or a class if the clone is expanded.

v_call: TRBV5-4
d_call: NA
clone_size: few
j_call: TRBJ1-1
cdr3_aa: CASSSPGFNMEAFF
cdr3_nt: TGTGCCAGCAGCTCCCCCGGTTTTAACATGGAAGCTTTCTTT

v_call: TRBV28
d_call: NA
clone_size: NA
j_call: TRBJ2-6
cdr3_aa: CASSESGSGANVLTF
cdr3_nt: TGTGCCAGCAGTGAAAGTGGCTCTGGGGCCAACGTCCTGACTTTC

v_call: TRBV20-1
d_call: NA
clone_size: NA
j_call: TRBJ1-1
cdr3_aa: CSASRSVAFF
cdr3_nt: TGCAGTGCCTCGCGCTCCGTGGCTTTCTTT

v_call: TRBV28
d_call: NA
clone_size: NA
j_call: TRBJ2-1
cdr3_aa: CATSRAGRTYNEQFF
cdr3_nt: TGTGCCACCTCAAGGGCGGGGCGTACCTACAATGAGCAGTTCTTC

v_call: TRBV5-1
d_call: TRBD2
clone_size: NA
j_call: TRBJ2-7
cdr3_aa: CASSLLLSLAGAYEQYF
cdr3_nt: TGCGCCAGCAGCTTACTCTTATCCCTAGCGGGAGCCTACGAGCAGTACTTC

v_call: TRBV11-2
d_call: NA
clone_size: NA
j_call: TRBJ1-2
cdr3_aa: CASSLEGAGYGYTF
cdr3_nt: TGTGCCAGCAGCTTAGAGGGGGCCGGGTATGGCTACACCTTC

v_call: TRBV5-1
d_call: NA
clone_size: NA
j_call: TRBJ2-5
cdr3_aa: CASSLEGQAATETQYF
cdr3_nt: TGCGCCAGCAGCTTGGAGGGACAAGCGGCCACGGAGACCCAGTACTTC

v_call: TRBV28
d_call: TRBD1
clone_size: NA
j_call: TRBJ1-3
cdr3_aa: CASSFGTGVSDTIYF
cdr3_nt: TGTGCCAGCAGTTTTGGGACAGGGGTGTCGGACACCATATATTTT

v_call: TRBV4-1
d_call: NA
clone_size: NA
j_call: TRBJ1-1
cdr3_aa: CASSQSPGNTEAFF
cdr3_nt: TGCGCCAGCAGCCAGTCCCCAGGGAACACTGAAGCTTTCTTT

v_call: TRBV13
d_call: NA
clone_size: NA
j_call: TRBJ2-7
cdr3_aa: CASSLGGGGEREQYF
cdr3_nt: TGTGCCAGCAGCTTAGGCGGTGGAGGGGAACGCGAGCAGTACTTC

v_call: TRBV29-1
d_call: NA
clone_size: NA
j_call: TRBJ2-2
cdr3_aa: CSVTDYNTNRVTGELFF
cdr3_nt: TGCAGCGTTACGGACTACAACACAAACAGGGTCACCGGGGAGCTGTTTTTT

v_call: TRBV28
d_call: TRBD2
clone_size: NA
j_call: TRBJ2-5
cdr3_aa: CASSFPQGREGTETQYF
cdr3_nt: TGTGCCAGCAGTTTCCCCCAGGGGCGGGAGGGTACGGAGACCCAGTACTTC

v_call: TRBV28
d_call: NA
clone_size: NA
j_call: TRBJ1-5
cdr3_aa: CATNPNGQNQPQHF
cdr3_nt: TGTGCCACCAACCCGAACGGGCAAAATCAGCCCCAGCATTTT

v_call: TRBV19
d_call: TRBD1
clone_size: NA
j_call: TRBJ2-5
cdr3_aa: CASSTGGAETQYF
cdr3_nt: TGTGCCAGTAGTACAGGGGGCGCAGAGACCCAGTACTTC

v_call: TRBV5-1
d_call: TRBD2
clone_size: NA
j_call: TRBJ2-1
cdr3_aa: CASSLWTSGSNEQFF
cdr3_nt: TGCGCCAGCAGCCTATGGACTAGCGGGAGCAATGAGCAGTTCTTC

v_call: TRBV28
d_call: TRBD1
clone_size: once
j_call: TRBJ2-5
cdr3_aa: CASSSRTGQLQETQYF
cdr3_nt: TGTGCCAGCAGTTCCCGGACAGGGCAGCTCCAAGAGACCCAGTACTTC

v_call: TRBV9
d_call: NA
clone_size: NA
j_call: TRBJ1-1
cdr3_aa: CASSVGRGSMSTEAFF
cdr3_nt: TGTGCCAGCAGCGTAGGTCGGGGATCAATGAGCACTGAAGCTTTCTTT

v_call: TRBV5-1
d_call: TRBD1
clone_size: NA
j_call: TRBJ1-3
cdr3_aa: CASSRGQGSAGNTIYF
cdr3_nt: TGCGCCAGCAGCCGCGGACAGGGGTCGGCTGGAAACACCATATATTTT

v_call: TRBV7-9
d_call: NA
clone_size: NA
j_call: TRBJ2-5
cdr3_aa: CASSSGGKETQYF
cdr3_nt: TGTGCCAGCAGCTCCGGGGGTAAAGAGACCCAGTACTTC

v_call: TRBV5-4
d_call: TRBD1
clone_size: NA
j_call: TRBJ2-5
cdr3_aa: CASSNAGGAGETQYF
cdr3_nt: TGTGCCAGCAGTAATGCAGGGGGCGCGGGGGAGACCCAGTACTTC

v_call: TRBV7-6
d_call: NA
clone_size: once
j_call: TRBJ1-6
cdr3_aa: CASSLGGLGSPLHF
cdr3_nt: TGTGCCAGCAGCTTAGGCGGTCTGGGGTCACCCCTCCACTTT

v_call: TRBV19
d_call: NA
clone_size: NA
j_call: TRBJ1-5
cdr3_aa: CASSIGRNWHF
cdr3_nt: TGTGCCAGTAGTATTGGAAGGAATTGGCATTTT

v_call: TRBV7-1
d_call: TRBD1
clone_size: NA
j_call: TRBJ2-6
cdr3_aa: CASSYGQGDINAGANVLTF
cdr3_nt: TGTGCCAGCAGTTACGGACAGGGGGATATTAATGCTGGGGCCAACGTCCTGACTTTC

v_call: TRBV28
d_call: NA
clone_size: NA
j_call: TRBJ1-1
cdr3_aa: CASSLLRPNTEAFF
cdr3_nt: TGTGCCAGCAGTTTATTGAGGCCGAACACTGAAGCTTTCTTT

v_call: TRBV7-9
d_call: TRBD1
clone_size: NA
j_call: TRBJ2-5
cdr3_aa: CASSHTGGQETQYF
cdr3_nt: TGTGCCAGCAGTCATACAGGGGGCCAAGAGACCCAGTACTTC

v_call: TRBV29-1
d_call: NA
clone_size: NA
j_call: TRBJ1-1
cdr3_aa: CSARPLNTEAFF
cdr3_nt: TGCAGCGCCCGACCGTTGAACACTGAAGCTTTCTTT

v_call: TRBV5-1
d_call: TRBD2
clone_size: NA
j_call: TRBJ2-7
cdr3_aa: CASSLTRGLAGQYEQYF
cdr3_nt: TGCGCCAGCAGCCTAACAAGAGGACTAGCGGGCCAATACGAGCAGTACTTC

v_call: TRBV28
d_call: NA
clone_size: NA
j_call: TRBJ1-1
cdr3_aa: CASSWSPQDGTEAFF
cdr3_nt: TGTGCCAGCAGTTGGTCCCCACAGGACGGGACTGAAGCTTTCTTT

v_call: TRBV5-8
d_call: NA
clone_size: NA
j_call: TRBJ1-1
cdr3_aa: CASNPYRDDTEAFF
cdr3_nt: TGTGCCAGCAACCCTTACAGGGATGACACTGAAGCTTTCTTT

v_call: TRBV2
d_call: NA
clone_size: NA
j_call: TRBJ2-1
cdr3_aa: CASSPGTAYNEQFF
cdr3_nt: TGTGCCAGCAGCCCAGGGACCGCGTACAATGAGCAGTTCTTC

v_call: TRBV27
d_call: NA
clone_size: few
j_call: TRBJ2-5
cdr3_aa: CASSFRETQYF
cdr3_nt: TGTGCCAGCAGTTTCCGAGAGACCCAGTACTTC

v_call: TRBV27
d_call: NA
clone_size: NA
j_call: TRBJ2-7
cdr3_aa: CASSSFRGEYEQYF
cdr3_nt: TGTGCCAGCAGTTCCTTCAGGGGAGAGTACGAGCAGTACTTC

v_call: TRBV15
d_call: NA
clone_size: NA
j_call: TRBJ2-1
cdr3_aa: CATSRVRGTGYNEQFF
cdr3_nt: TGTGCCACCAGCAGAGTACGCGGGACCGGCTACAATGAGCAGTTCTTC

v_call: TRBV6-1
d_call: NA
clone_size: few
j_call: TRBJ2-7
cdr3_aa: CATRPGGQEQYF
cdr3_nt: TGTGCCACCCGTCCAGGAGGGCAGGAGCAGTACTTC

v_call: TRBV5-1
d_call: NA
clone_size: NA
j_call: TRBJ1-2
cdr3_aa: CASSLGHGGPMGYTF
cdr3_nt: TGCGCCAGCAGCCTCGGCCACGGGGGACCTATGGGCTACACCTTC

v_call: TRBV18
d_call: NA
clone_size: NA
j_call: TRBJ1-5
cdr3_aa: CASSQNRDRSNQPQHF
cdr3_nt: TGTGCCAGCTCACAAAACCGGGACCGTAGCAATCAGCCCCAGCATTTT

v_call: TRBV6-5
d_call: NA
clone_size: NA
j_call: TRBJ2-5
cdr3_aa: CASSTQGRETQYF
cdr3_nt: TGTGCCAGCAGTACACAGGGTCGAGAGACCCAGTACTTC

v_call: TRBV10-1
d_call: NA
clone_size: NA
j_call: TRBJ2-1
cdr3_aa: CASSPDPSGYEQFF
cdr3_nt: TGCGCCAGCAGCCCGGACCCCTCAGGATATGAGCAGTTCTTC

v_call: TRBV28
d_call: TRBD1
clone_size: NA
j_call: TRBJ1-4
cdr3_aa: CASSDPTGGGDEKLFF
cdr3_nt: TGTGCCAGCAGCGATCCCACAGGGGGCGGGGATGAAAAACTGTTTTTT

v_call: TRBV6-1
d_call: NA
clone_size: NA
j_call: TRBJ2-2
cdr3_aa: CASYGRGRNTGELFF
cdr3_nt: TGTGCCAGCTACGGCAGGGGAAGAAACACCGGGGAGCTGTTTTTT

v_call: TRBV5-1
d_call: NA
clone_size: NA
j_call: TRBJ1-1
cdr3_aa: CASSLAASGGTEAFF
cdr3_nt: TGCGCCAGCAGCTTGGCGGCCTCCGGGGGGACTGAAGCTTTCTTT

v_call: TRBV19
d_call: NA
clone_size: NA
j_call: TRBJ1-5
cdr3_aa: CASTKSWDTYSNQPQHF
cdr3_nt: TGTGCCAGTACTAAGAGCTGGGACACCTATAGCAATCAGCCCCAGCATTTT

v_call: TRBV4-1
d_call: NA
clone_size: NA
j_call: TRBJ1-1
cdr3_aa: CASQDRSNTEAFF
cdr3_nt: TGCGCCAGCCAAGACCGATCGAACACTGAAGCTTTCTTT

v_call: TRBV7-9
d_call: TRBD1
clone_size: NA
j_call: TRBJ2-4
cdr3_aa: CASSLAPGTGEGNIQYF
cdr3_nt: TGTGCCAGCAGCTTAGCGCCGGGGACAGGGGAGGGAAACATTCAGTACTTC

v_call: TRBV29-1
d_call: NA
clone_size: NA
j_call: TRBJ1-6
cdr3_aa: CSALQGDNSPLHF
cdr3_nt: TGCAGCGCCCTACAGGGAGACAATTCACCCCTCCACTTT

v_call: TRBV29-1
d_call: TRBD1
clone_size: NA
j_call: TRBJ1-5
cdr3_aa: CSVSQGGQRNQPQHF
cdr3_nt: TGCAGCGTTTCCCAGGGGGGACAGAGGAATCAGCCCCAGCATTTT

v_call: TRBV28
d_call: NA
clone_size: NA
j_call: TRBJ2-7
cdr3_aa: CASSSPTGFYEQYF
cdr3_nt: TGTGCCAGCAGCTCTCCGACAGGCTTCTACGAGCAGTACTTC

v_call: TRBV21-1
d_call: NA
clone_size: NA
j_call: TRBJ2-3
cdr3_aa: CARSTGDGTDTQYF
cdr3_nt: TGTGCCAGGTCGACAGGGGACGGCACAGATACGCAGTATTTT

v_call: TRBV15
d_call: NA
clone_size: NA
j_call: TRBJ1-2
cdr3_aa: CATSRDQYAGAYGYTF
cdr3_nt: TGTGCCACCAGCAGAGATCAATACGCAGGCGCTTATGGCTACACCTTC

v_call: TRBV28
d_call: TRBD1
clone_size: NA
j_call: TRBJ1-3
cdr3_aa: CASSSPFVDRGEADTIYF
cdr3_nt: TGTGCCAGCAGTTCCCCGTTTGTGGACAGGGGAGAGGCGGACACCATATATTTT